Listed here are 18 T cell receptor beta chains from one sample, sequenced in a study of blood T cell repertoires in COVID-19. Here immunoSEQ multiplex PCR was the method, and the copy in TCRdb shows in-frame clones only, minus some. The data show about 360,000 clones, over 75% seen once. Sequenced material: PBMCs or T cells enriched from blood (not recorded which). The origin of the receptors is a man aged 25-40 years who had recovered from COVID-19.

V and J are TRBV3-1 (or the pseudogene TRBV3-2) and TRBJ1-6; the D gene is possibly TRBD1 (6 bases). The CDR3 consists of 15 residues. The V gene's germline CDR1 is LGHDT and CDR2 YNNKEL (reference sequence). The V gene lost 0 bases and the J gene lost 9 bases, with 12 bases spanning the gap. CDR3 DNA: TGTGCCAGCAGCCAAGAGTGGGGGGGCCGTTCACCCCTCCACTTT. It is translated as CASSQEWGGRSPLHF.

The chain combines TRBV7-9 with TRBJ1-1; D perhaps matches TRBD1 (5 bases). The CDR3 runs 14 residues. CDR1 and CDR2 from the germline V gene are SEHNR and FQNEAQ (reference sequence). Deletions cut 5 bases from V and 0 bases from J, with 10 bases between. For the CDR3, the DNA is TGTGCCAGCAGCCCCGGGGGACTGAACACTGAAGCTTTCTTT. Protein: CASSPGGLNTEAFF.

The chain links TRBV19 to TRBJ1-5; 9 bases align to TRBD1. CDR3 length: 16 residues. V gave up 3 bases and J gave up 5 bases; unmatched junction bases: 8. CDR1 is LNHDA and CDR2 is SQIVND in the germline V gene (reference sequence). The CDR3 coding sequence is TGTGCCAGTAGTATCTCGGGACAGGGTGGTTATCAGCCCCAGCATTTT. Its protein is CASSISGQGGYQPQHF.

The chain employs TRBV6-5 and TRBJ1-5, with 7 bases identical to TRBD1. Trimming took 11 bases from V and 5 from J; bases not matched to a gene: 12. CDR3 length: 14 amino acids. Germline V CDR1 and CDR2: MNHEY, SVGAGI. The CDR3 bases are TGTGCCGCAACGCTGGGACAGCCCCATCAGCCCCAGCATTTT. Protein product: CAATLGQPHQPQHF.

J is TRBJ2-5 and V is TRBV6-1, with D tentatively TRBD1 (6 bases). Looked up from germline, CDR1 is MNHNS and CDR2 is SASEGT. This CDR3 region has 13 residues. The V gene lost 3 bases and the J gene lost 5 bases, with 10 bases spanning the gap. CDR3 in DNA: TGTGCCAGCAGTGATCAGGGGTGGGAGACCCAGTACTTC. Amino acid sequence: CASSDQGWETQYF.

The genes are TRBV30 and TRBJ2-5, with D perhaps TRBD1 (6 bases). The CDR3 sequence is 14 residues long. Trimming took off 4 bases at V and 2 bases at J, with 14 bases between the two ends. The germline V gene encodes CDR1 GTSNPN and CDR2 SVGIG (reference sequence). For the CDR3, the DNA is TGTGCCTGGAATATACCGGGACATCAAGAGACCCAGTACTTC. Translated, it gives CAWNIPGHQETQYF.

V gene TRBV10-1 combines with J gene TRBJ2-5; TRBD2 might be the D (6 bases). The CDR3 sequence is 15 residues long. Germline CDR1 is WNHNN and CDR2 is SYGVQD (reference sequence). V was clipped by 3 bases and J by 1 base, with 12 bases between them. CDR3 nucleotides: TGCGCCAGCAGTGACGGCGGGGCCAGCCAAGAGACCCAGTACTTC. Protein product: CASSDGGASQETQYF.

The chain joins TRBV18 to TRBJ1-4; no clear D. Germline-derived CDR1 and CDR2 are KGHSH and LQKENI. Between the trimmed V and J ends, which lost 6 bases and 2 bases, there was a span of 7 bases. The CDR3 covers 13 residues. For the CDR3, the DNA is TGTGCCAGCTCTGGCGGGACTAATGAAAAACTGTTTTTT. It codes for CASSGGTNEKLFF.

The V call is TRBV7-3, the J call TRBJ2-7, with D possibly TRBD2 on 6 matching bases. The CDR3 extends over 15 amino acids. Trimming cost V 2 bases and J 3 bases, with 14 bases left between them. Germline V gene data show CDR1 as SGHTA and CDR2 as FQGTGA. CDR3 DNA: TGTGCCAGCAGCTTAGAAGTGGGGGGAGTCTACGAGCAGTACTTC. Its protein is CASSLEVGGVYEQYF.

The J gene is TRBJ1-6, the V gene TRBV10-2; 8 bases are shared with TRBD1. This CDR3 has 19 amino acids. CDR1 is WSHSY, CDR2 SAAADI, per germline. With 5 bases clipped from V and 7 bases from J, the junction kept 19 bases outside the gene matches. The CDR3 spells CASSRDRSGRDGPNSPLHF. The CDR3 DNA sequence: TGCGCCAGCAGTCGGGACAGGTCGGGCCGCGACGGTCCCAATTCACCCCTCCACTTT.

In its sample, this clone was seen once. The DNA for the CDR3 is TGTGCCAGTAGAGTAGGCGGGGGGACTGAAGCTTTCTTT. Protein: CASRVGGGTEAFF. The rearrangement links TRBV19 to TRBJ1-1; tentatively, D is TRBD1 (5 bases). With 6 bases removed from V and 5 bases from J, the gap between germline ends came to 13 bases. Germline V gene data show CDR1 as LNHDA and CDR2 as SQIVND (reference sequence). The CDR3 is 13 amino acids.

This clone was seen a single time. The rearrangement links TRBV11-3 to TRBJ1-1; possibly TRBD1 for D (5 bases). Germline CDR1 SGHNT, CDR2 YENEEA. The V and J ends lost 5 bases and 4 bases respectively, with 17 bases between them. The length of the CDR3 is 15 residues. This chain's CDR3 is CASSPGRGLGTEAFF. The CDR3, as DNA: TGTGCCAGCAGCCCAGGTAGGGGCTTGGGCACTGAAGCTTTCTTT.

This chain links TRBV27 with TRBJ1-2; TRBD1 is a possible D gene (5 bases). The CDR3 contains 16 residues. V was clipped by 4 bases and J by 7 bases, with 22 bases between them. Germline loops: CDR1 MNHEY, CDR2 SMNVEV (reference sequence). In DNA, the CDR3 is TGTGCCAGCAGTTCCCACCGGGACGCGGGGGTCGGTGGCTACACCTTC. The encoded protein is CASSSHRDAGVGGYTF.

The V call is TRBV5-1, the J call TRBJ1-4; 11 nucleotides match TRBD1. The trim removed 4 bases at V and 0 bases at J, leaving 14 bases unmatched. The CDR3 length is 20 residues. Germline-derived CDR1 and CDR2 are SGHRS and YFSETQ. The chain's CDR3 is CASSPLGQGASRSTNEKLFF. In DNA form, the CDR3 reads TGCGCCAGCAGCCCCCTCGGACAGGGGGCTTCTCGATCAACTAATGAAAAACTGTTTTTT.

The chain is built from TRBV27 and TRBJ1-2, with D perhaps matching TRBD1 (5 bases). Germline CDR1 reads MNHEY; CDR2 reads SMNVEV (reference sequence). Trimming stripped 4 bases from V and 4 bases from J, with 13 bases between. The CDR3 contains 14 residues. CDR3 sequence reads: CASSSYQGSYGYTF. The CDR3 DNA follows: TGTGCCAGCAGTTCCTACCAGGGTAGCTATGGCTACACCTTC.

Notes on this clone: This sample also contains other DNA sequences that code for the same CDR3. The chain is built from TRBV29-1 and TRBJ1-2; no definite D call. The CDR3 consists of 11 residues. Germline loops: CDR1 SQVTM, CDR2 ANQGSEA. The V end was cut by 2 bases, the J end by 5 bases, with 6 bases between. In nucleotides, the CDR3 is TGCAGCGTTGAATCCCTTTATGGCTACACCTTC. Translating gives CSVESLYGYTF. The whole variable domain, filled in from reference TRBV29-1 and TRBJ1-2, reads SAVISQKPSRDICQRGTSLTIQCQVDSQVTMMFWYRQQPGQSLTLIATANQGSEATYESGFVIDKFPISRPNLTFSTLTVSNMSPEDSSIYLCSVESLYGYTFGSGTRLTVV.

This clone was detected once. This chain links TRBV13 with TRBJ2-1; 11 bases agree with TRBD1. CDR1 and CDR2 from the germline V gene are PRHDT and FYEKMQ (reference sequence). Trimming removed 3 bases from V and 7 bases from J; junction bases left unmatched: 2. The CDR3 totals 14 residues. CDR3 residues: CASSFGQGANEQFF. In DNA form, the CDR3 reads TGTGCCAGCAGCTTCGGACAGGGGGCTAATGAGCAGTTCTTC.

This chain joins TRBV6-5 and TRBJ2-3; D is possibly TRBD2 (7 bases). V lost 7 bases to trimming and J lost 3 bases, with 17 bases between them. Germline V gene sequence: CDR1 MNHEY, CDR2 SVGAGI. This CDR3 spans 15 amino acids. DNA for the CDR3: TGTGCCAGCACCTACCGCGGGGGCCCTACAGATACGCAGTATTTT. Translated: CASTYRGGPTDTQYF.